This T cell receptor (beta chain) is from a study of blood T cell repertoires in COVID-19. Across the whole study: Sites across the United States, Italy and Spain contributed samples from acute and convalescent COVID-19. T cells, B-cell-depleted T cells, or PBMCs provided the cDNA or gDNA that served as material.

Original processing methods: Cell counts per sample came from amplifying reference gene primers. TCRdb's table, derived via immunoSEQ multiplex PCR, lists solely in-frame clones and lacks some. The V and J calls and clone size are taken from that table; D and trimming were inferred from the DNA. The sample comprises about 100,000 clones, around nine tenths of which are singletons, and about 5% rests with the top ten. The germline V and J ends were trimmed by 0 bases and 4 bases, with 21 bases remaining between them. CDR3 length equals 18 residues. CDR1 and CDR2 from the germline V gene are SGDLS and YYNGEE.

What was sequenced was peripheral blood. The chain has TRBV9 and TRBJ2-3, with D tentatively TRBD2 (6 bases). The source of this sequence is a human donor in a cohort sampled during active COVID-19. CDR3 in amino acids: CASSVEVSGATGADTQYF. The CDR3 bases are TGTGCCAGCAGCGTAGAGGTTAGCGGCGCCACCGGGGCAGATACGCAGTATTTT.